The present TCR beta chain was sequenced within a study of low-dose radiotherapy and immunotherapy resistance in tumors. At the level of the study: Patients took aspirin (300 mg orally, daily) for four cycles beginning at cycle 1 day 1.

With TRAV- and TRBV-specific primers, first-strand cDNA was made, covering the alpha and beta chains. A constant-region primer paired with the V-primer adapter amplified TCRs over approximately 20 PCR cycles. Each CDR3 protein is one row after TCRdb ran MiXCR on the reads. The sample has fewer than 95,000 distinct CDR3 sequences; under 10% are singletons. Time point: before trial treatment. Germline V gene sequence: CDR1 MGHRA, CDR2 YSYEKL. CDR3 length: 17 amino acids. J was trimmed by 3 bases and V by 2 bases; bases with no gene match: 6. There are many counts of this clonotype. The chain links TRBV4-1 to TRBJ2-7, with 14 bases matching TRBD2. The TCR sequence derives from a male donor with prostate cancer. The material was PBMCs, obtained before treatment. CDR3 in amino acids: CASSQLTSGRAGYEQYF. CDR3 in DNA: TGCGCCAGCAGCCAACTGACTAGCGGGAGGGCGGGCTACGAGCAGTACTTC.